The present entry profiles one T cell receptor beta chain with its context. What it binds is unknown. Germline values: CDR1 MNHEY, CDR2 SVGAGI. The CDR3 loop spans 12 amino acids. The V and J ends lost 4 bases and 8 bases respectively, with 11 bases between them. The data originate from a study of long-term antiretroviral therapy in people with HIV. Broader study findings: HIV repertoires showed narrower CDR3 length ranges than controls.

Run at survey level, the immunoSEQ assay was version v3.0. Sequencing targeted 40,000-50,000 T-cell genomes per sample. Produced via immunoSEQ multiplex PCR; TCRdb's table is partial and in-frame only. The data show approximately 17,000 clones, 80% seen once. Each donor provided at least one pre-ART PBMC sample and at least two post-ART PBMC samples. The TCR was taken from a man between 18 and 35 years old with HIV. This sequence joins TRBV6-5 and TRBJ1-2, with D possibly being TRBD1 (6 bases). The input for sequencing was unsorted PBMCs, taken 0.1 years before starting antiretroviral therapy. As DNA, the CDR3 is TGTGCCAGCAGTTCCCCCGGGGGCGGCTACACCTTC. Its translation is CASSSPGGGYTF.